Listed below are T cell receptor beta chains from one sample, sequenced in a study of immune cell composition in non-small cell lung cancer. Data came from immunoSEQ multiplex PCR; TCRdb stores just in-frame clones and leaves some out. This table has about 3,700 clones, around 68% appearing once. The sample taken for sequencing was lung tumor tissue. These receptors all come from a human donor with non-small cell lung cancer. CDR3s include the opening cysteine and the closing phenylalanine or tryptophan. A D gene is named only where the DNA matches it firmly. The size of a clone is reported for some rows only, either as once, few or many, or as a class for expanded clones.

-	large	TRBV6-1	TRBJ1-2	CASSEYTGIYGYTF	TGTGCCAGCAGTGAATATACAGGGATCTATGGCTACACCTTC
-	-	TRBV18	TRBJ2-3	CASSPGPGRDTQYF	TGTGCCAGCTCACCAGGGCCCGGCAGGGATACGCAGTATTTT
-	-	TRBV6-5	TRBJ2-6	CASSYVLGANVLTF	TGTGCCAGCAGTTACGTACTTGGGGCCAACGTCCTGACTTTC
-	once	TRBV6-6	TRBJ1-1	CASSYEGDMYYTEAFF	TGTGCCAGCAGTTACGAGGGGGACATGTATTACACTGAAGCTTTCTTT
-	-	TRBV7-3	TRBJ2-3	CASSSGLSDTQYF	TGTGCCAGCAGCTCTGGACTCTCAGATACGCAGTATTTT
-	-	TRBV6-6	TRBJ2-7	CASRNRNSYEQYF	TGTGCCAGTAGGAACAGGAACTCCTACGAGCAGTACTTC
-	-	TRBV4-2	TRBJ2-6	CASSQTRGSGANVLTF	TGTGCCAGCAGCCAGACAAGGGGATCTGGGGCCAACGTCCTGACTTTC
-	-	TRBV27	TRBJ1-6	CASSLFGTDSPLHF	TGTGCCAGCAGTTTATTCGGAACAGACTCACCCCTCCACTTT
TRBD2	-	TRBV5-6	TRBJ2-7	CASSPGGYEQYF	TGTGCCAGCAGCCCGGGGGGTTACGAGCAGTACTTC
-	-	TRBV18	TRBJ1-2	CASSPSGLYGYTF	TGTGCCAGCTCACCCTCAGGCCTCTATGGCTACACCTTC
-	-	TRBV7-6	TRBJ1-1	CASSFSPGQNTEAFF	TGTGCCAGCAGCTTTTCGCCGGGACAGAACACTGAAGCTTTCTTT
TRBD1	-	TRBV6-5	TRBJ1-6	CASSYRNRGNSPLHF	TGTGCCAGCAGTTATCGGAACAGGGGTAATTCACCCCTCCACTTT
TRBD2	-	TRBV27	TRBJ2-7	CASSLKGGGTSYEQYF	TGTGCCAGCAGTTTAAAGGGCGGGGGGACCTCCTACGAGCAGTACTTC
-	few	TRBV9	TRBJ2-2	CASRPPGDSNTGELFF	TGTGCCAGCAGACCTCCGGGGGACAGCAACACCGGGGAGCTGTTTTTT
TRBD2	-	TRBV13	TRBJ2-7	CASSSKFGGTVDEQYF	TGTGCCAGCAGCTCCAAATTCGGGGGGACGGTTGACGAGCAGTACTTC
-	-	TRBV19	TRBJ1-2	CASSPSRNYGYTF	TGTGCCAGTAGTCCGTCGAGGAACTATGGCTACACCTTC
TRBD1	-	TRBV2	TRBJ1-1	CASTYRGENTEAFF	TGTGCCAGCACCTACAGGGGCGAGAACACTGAAGCTTTCTTT
-	-	TRBV27	TRBJ2-1	CASTPVGRNYNEQFF	TGTGCCAGCACCCCTGTGGGGCGAAACTACAATGAGCAGTTCTTC
-	once	TRBV9	TRBJ2-2	CASSVMGGTNTGELFF	TGTGCCAGCAGCGTAATGGGCGGGACGAACACCGGGGAGCTGTTTTTT
TRBD1	few	TRBV5-4	TRBJ2-7	CASRQGQGSPYYEQYF	TGTGCCAGCAGGCAGGGACAGGGGTCTCCGTACTACGAGCAGTACTTC
TRBD2	few	TRBV28	TRBJ2-3	CASSWASGRGTDTQYF	TGTGCCAGCAGTTGGGCTAGCGGGAGGGGCACAGATACGCAGTATTTT
TRBD2	-	TRBV13	TRBJ2-3	CASNERGGPTDTQYF	TGTGCCAGCAACGAGCGGGGGGGCCCAACAGATACGCAGTATTTT